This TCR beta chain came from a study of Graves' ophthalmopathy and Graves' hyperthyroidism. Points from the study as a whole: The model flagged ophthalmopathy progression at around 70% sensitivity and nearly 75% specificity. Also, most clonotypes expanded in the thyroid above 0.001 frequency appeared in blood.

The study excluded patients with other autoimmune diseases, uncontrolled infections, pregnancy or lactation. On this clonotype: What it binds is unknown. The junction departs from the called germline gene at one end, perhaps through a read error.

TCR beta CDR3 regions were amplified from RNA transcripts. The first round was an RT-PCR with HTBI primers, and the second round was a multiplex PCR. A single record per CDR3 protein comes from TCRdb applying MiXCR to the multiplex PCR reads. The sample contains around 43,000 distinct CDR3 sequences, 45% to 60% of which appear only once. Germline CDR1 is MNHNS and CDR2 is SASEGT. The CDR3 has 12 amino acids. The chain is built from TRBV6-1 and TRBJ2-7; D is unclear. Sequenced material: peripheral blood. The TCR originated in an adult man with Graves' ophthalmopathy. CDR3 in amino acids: CASTELGYGQYF. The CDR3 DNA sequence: TGTGCCAGCACTGAACTGGGTTACGGGCAGTACTTC.